The T cell receptor (beta chain) described here comes from a study of molecular identifiers for immune sequencing clone quantification. Trimming cost V 3 bases and J 6 bases, with 15 bases left between them. This CDR3 region has 14 residues. CDR1 MNHEY and CDR2 SMNVEV come from the germline V gene (reference sequence). MiXCR, run by TCRdb on the PCR reads, gives a single entry per CDR3 protein. In the table there are about 640,000 distinct CDR3 sequences, about 20% of which are singletons. This clonotype has a count of ten or more. The genes are TRBV27 and TRBJ2-7; D is ambiguous. The sequence derives from a human donor in good health. Some libraries in this study had Jurkat cell RNA spiked in. Sequencing was performed on naive CD8+ T cells from blood, with Jurkat cell RNA spiked in. Stated subset: FACS-sorted CD8+CD4-CCR7+CD45RA+ naive T cells. The CDR3 reads CASSLLQSDSEQYF. The CDR3 nucleotides are TGTGCCAGCAGTTTGTTACAGAGCGACTCCGAGCAGTACTTC.